This TCR beta chain was sequenced during a study of blood T cells in healthy people across ages. This CDR3 region has 15 residues. V gave up 4 bases and J gave up 7 bases, with 16 bases separating them. Germline CDR1 and CDR2: SGHTA and FQGNSA. Next came a second PCR, run for about 6 to 12 cycles, which used a sample-barcoded 5' primer along with a J-beta primer mix. Via MiXCR, TCRdb re-called the 5' RACE reads, giving one row per CDR3 protein. The table shows some 930,000 distinct CDR3 sequences, with around 29% occurring only once. These sequences were also reported in another study, on T cells of mothers and their children.

The rearrangement links TRBV7-2 to TRBJ1-4; the D is unclear. This clonotype was obtained from a woman between 40 and 55 years old in good health. Sequenced sample: blood. The CDR3 nucleotides read TGTGCCAGCAGCTCCCCCCCCATGCCGGGTGAAAAACTGTTTTTT. It encodes CASSSPPMPGEKLFF.